These 18 T cell receptor beta chains came from one sample sequenced in a study of T cell responses to AZD1222 COVID-19 vaccine. Measured with immunoSEQ multiplex PCR; TCRdb has only the in-frame clones, and not every one. The data hold roughly 130,000 clones, with 88% observed a single time. This material consisted of peripheral blood, taken on day 0 of AZD1222 vaccination. The receptors come from an adult in good health.

The genes are TRBV2 and TRBJ2-3, with a possible D match to TRBD1 (5 bases). The germline gives CDR1 SNHLY, CDR2 FYNNEI. V was clipped by 0 bases and J by 3 bases, with 10 bases between them. This CDR3 has 15 amino acids. The CDR3 DNA reads TGTGCCAGCAGTGAAGCAGGGGATGGGACAGATACGCAGTATTTT. It encodes CASSEAGDGTDTQYF.

This clone appeared a single time. This chain uses TRBV10-2 with TRBJ2-7; no reliable D call. The CDR3 extends over 11 amino acids. V was cut by 4 bases and J by 7 bases, with 8 bases left in between. The germline gives CDR1 WSHSY, CDR2 SAAADI. DNA for the CDR3: TGCGCCAGCAGTGCCGTTGATGAGCAGTACTTC. Protein: CASSAVDEQYF.

CDR3 region: CASSPARTSLYEQYF. In DNA form, the CDR3 reads TGTGCCAGCTCACCGGCGCGGACTTCCTTGTACGAGCAGTACTTC. This chain joins TRBV18 and TRBJ2-7; D may be TRBD2 (5 bases). The germline V gene has CDR1 KGHSH and CDR2 LQKENI. This CDR3 is 15 amino acids long. V was clipped by 3 bases and J by 4 bases, with 16 bases between them.

This chain connects TRBV2 to TRBJ2-2, with TRBD2 matching over 11 bases. CDR1 is SNHLY, CDR2 FYNNEI, per germline. This CDR3 is built from 16 residues. Trimming took 5 bases from V and 3 from J; bases not matched to a gene: 5. The DNA for the CDR3 is TGTGCCAGCAGTTTCACTAGCGGGGGCTACACCGGGGAGCTGTTTTTT. It encodes CASSFTSGGYTGELFF.

The chain uses TRBV6-5 and TRBJ2-4, with D possibly being TRBD1 or TRBD2 (5 bases each). Germline assignment: CDR1 MNHEY and CDR2 SVGAGI. Trimming stripped 5 bases from V and 6 bases from J, with 17 bases between. The CDR3 sequence is 15 residues long. CDR3 nucleotide sequence: TGTGCCAGCAGTACCGCCAGCGGACAACCAAACATTCAGTACTTC. This gives the protein CASSTASGQPNIQYF.

The chain employs TRBV6-1 and TRBJ2-7; 7 nucleotides align to TRBD2. With 8 bases clipped from V and 1 base from J, the junction kept 8 bases outside the gene matches. The CDR3 extends over 14 amino acids. Per germline, CDR1 MNHNS and CDR2 SASEGT. CDR3 nucleotide sequence: TGTGCCAGCTGTCGGGGAGGGGAATCCTACGAGCAGTACTTC. This encodes CASCRGGESYEQYF.

In this sample, this clone turned up a few times. J is TRBJ1-1 and V is TRBV5-1, with 7 bases identical to TRBD1. The germline V gene has CDR1 SGHRS and CDR2 YFSETQ. After removal of 4 bases from V and 6 bases from J, the junction contained 3 bases not matched to a gene. This CDR3 has 12 residues. CDR3 bases: TGCGCCAGCAGCGACCAGGGGGCTGAAGCTTTCTTT. Protein product: CASSDQGAEAFF.

This sequence joins TRBV6-2 or TRBV6-3 and TRBJ1-5; tentative D call: TRBD1 (5 bases). The CDR3 loop spans 15 amino acids. Per germline, CDR1 MNHEY and CDR2 SVGEGT. V shed 6 bases and J shed 2 bases, with 14 bases lying between them. CDR3: CASSNTGIGNQPQHF. The CDR3 coding sequence is TGTGCCAGCAGCAACACAGGAATCGGCAATCAGCCCCAGCATTTT.

The rearrangement uses TRBV10-1 and TRBJ1-1; TRBD1 is a possible D gene (5 bases). The V gene lost 4 bases and the J gene lost 3 bases, with 9 bases spanning the gap. Germline CDR1 is WNHNN and CDR2 is SYGVQD (reference sequence). This CDR3 has 13 amino acids. This CDR3 is CASSAQGDTEAFF. CDR3 DNA sequence: TGCGCCAGCAGTGCGCAGGGAGACACTGAAGCTTTCTTT.

This clone appeared a single time. The V and J genes are TRBV6-1 and TRBJ2-1; 8 bases fit TRBD2. This CDR3 spans 16 amino acids. V shed 3 bases, J shed 2 bases, and the junction held 6 bases outside the gene matches. Germline CDR1 is MNHNS and CDR2 is SASEGT. CDR3: CASSEFPAGAYNEQFF. CDR3 DNA: TGTGCCAGCAGTGAGTTTCCAGCGGGGGCCTACAATGAGCAGTTCTTC.

The chain combines TRBV6-5 with TRBJ1-2; a weak D match, TRBD1 (6 bases). Trimming removed 7 bases at V and 2 bases at J, with 11 bases between. This CDR3 contains 13 residues. CDR1 and CDR2 (germline): MNHEY, SVGAGI. CDR3 DNA: TGTGCCAGCACCAAACAGGGAAACTATGGCTACACCTTC. Translating it yields CASTKQGNYGYTF.

The chain links TRBV5-8 to TRBJ1-4; D is unclear. Between the trimmed V and J ends, which lost 1 base and 0 bases, there was a span of 7 bases. CDR1 SGHTS and CDR2 YDEGEE come from the germline V gene. This CDR3 has 15 amino acids. In nucleotides, the CDR3 is TGTGCCAGCAGCTTGTATGGTACAACTAATGAAAAACTGTTTTTT. Its translation is CASSLYGTTNEKLFF.

The chain uses TRBV5-4 and TRBJ2-7; D is possibly TRBD1 (6 bases). Germline V gene lookup returns CDR1 SGHNT and CDR2 YYREEE (reference sequence). The CDR3 is made up of 14 amino acids. V lost 4 bases, J lost 2 bases, and 13 bases lay in between. This CDR3 reads CASSLRDKPYEQYF. CDR3 nucleotide sequence: TGTGCCAGCAGCCTCCGGGACAAGCCCTACGAGCAGTACTTC.

The chain is built from TRBV6-2 or TRBV6-3 and TRBJ2-1; 13 positions agree with TRBD2. Germline loops: CDR1 MNHEY, CDR2 SVGEGT. Trimming at V came to 5 bases and at J to 7 bases, leaving 8 bases not matched to a gene. This CDR3 is 16 amino acids long. CDR3 region: CASSQSGTSGVNEQFF. CDR3 nucleotide sequence: TGTGCCAGCAGTCAATCCGGGACTAGCGGGGTGAATGAGCAGTTCTTC.

The chain carries TRBV19 and TRBJ2-1; 9 positions match TRBD1. V gave up 6 bases and J gave up 4 bases; unmatched junction bases: 1. Germline values: CDR1 LNHDA, CDR2 SQIVND (reference sequence). CDR3 length: 13 amino acids. This chain's CDR3 is CASRTGGYNEQFF. DNA of the CDR3: TGTGCCAGTAGGACAGGGGGATACAATGAGCAGTTCTTC.

The V and J genes are TRBV10-1 and TRBJ2-1, with 8 bases fitting TRBD1. The CDR3 extends over 15 amino acids. The trim removed 3 bases at V and 7 bases at J, leaving 8 bases unmatched. Per the germline V gene, CDR1 is WNHNN and CDR2 is SYGVQD (reference sequence). The CDR3 DNA follows: TGCGCCAGCAGTGACCACGACAGGGGCAAAAATGAGCAGTTCTTC. It is translated as CASSDHDRGKNEQFF.

V gene TRBV5-4 combines with J gene TRBJ2-3; D remains unclear. V was pared by 4 bases and J by 0 bases, with 9 bases between. Germline lookup yields CDR1 SGHNT and CDR2 YYREEE (reference sequence). The CDR3 has 14 amino acids. This CDR3 is CASSIRPSTDTQYF. For the CDR3, the DNA is TGTGCCAGCAGCATCAGACCTAGCACAGATACGCAGTATTTT.

The CDR3 protein is CASRPGLPSTDTQYF. In DNA form, the CDR3 reads TGTGCCAGCCGACCGGGGTTACCTAGCACAGATACGCAGTATTTT. The chain carries TRBV4-2 and TRBJ2-3; D might be TRBD2 (5 bases). This CDR3 spans 15 amino acids. Germline CDR1 and CDR2: LGHNA and YNFKEQ. Trimming left V 8 bases short and J 0 bases short, with 15 bases between.